Here is one TCR beta chain with its context. The junction had 7 bases not matched to a gene; V was cut back by 0 bases and J by 2 bases. Per the germline V gene, CDR1 is PRHDT and CDR2 is FYEKMQ (reference sequence). The CDR3 contains 18 residues. The data were obtained in a study of T cell changes during pregnancy in multiple sclerosis. Produced via immunoSEQ multiplex PCR; TCRdb's table is partial and in-frame only. Here the sample spans almost 50,000 clones, about 90% being singletons. J is TRBJ2-3 and V is TRBV13; 11 bases match TRBD2. Sequences were derived from CD4+ T cells from peripheral blood mononuclear cells, sampled in the second trimester of pregnancy. The clonotype originates from a female donor in good health, enrolled as a control in a pregnancy study. The CDR3 protein is CASSLGLSTSGATDTQYF. CDR3 sequence (DNA): TGTGCCAGCAGCTTAGGCTTATCGACTAGCGGGGCCACAGATACGCAGTATTTT.